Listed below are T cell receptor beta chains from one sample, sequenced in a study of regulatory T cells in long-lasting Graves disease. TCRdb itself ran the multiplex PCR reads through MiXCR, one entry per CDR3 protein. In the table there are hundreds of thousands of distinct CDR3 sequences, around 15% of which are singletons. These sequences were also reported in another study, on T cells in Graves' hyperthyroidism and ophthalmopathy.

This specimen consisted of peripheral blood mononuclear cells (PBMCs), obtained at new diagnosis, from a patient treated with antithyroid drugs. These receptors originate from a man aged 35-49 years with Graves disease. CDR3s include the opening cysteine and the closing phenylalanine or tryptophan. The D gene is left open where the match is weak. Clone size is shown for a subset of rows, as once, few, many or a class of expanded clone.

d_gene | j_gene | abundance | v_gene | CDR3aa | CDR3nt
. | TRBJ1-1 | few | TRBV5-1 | CASSLQGLDEAFF | TGCGCCAGCAGCCTCCAGGGGCTGGATGAAGCTTTCTTT
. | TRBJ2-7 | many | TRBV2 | CASTQDRAYEQYF | TGTGCCAGCACCCAAGACAGAGCCTACGAGCAGTACTTC
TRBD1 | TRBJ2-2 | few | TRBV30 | CAWSRIQGAGELFF | TGTGCCTGGAGCCGCATCCAGGGGGCCGGGGAGCTGTTTTTT
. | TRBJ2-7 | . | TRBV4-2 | CASSQQRAISYEQYF | TGTGCCAGCAGCCAACAGCGGGCGATATCCTACGAGCAGTACTTC
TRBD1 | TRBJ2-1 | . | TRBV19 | CATGQGPYNEQFF | TGTGCCACTGGACAGGGACCGTACAATGAGCAGTTCTTC
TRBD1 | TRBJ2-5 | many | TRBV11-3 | CASSLGYRGETQYF | TGTGCCAGCAGCTTAGGTTACAGGGGAGAGACCCAGTACTTC
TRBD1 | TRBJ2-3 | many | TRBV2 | CASSETGVYTDTQYF | TGTGCCAGCAGTGAAACAGGGGTCTACACAGATACGCAGTATTTT
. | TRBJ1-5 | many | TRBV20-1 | CSARGGTGNQPQHF | TGCAGTGCTAGAGGGGGGACGGGCAATCAGCCCCAGCATTTT
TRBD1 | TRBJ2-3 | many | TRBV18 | CASSPRTGRDTQYF | TGTGCCAGCTCACCTAGGACAGGGAGAGATACGCAGTATTTT
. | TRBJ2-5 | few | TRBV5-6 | CASSLFGSGETQYF | TGTGCCAGCAGCTTGTTTGGGTCGGGGGAGACCCAGTACTTC
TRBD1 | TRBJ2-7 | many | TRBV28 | CASSFRDRYYEQYF | TGTGCCAGCAGTTTCAGGGACAGATACTACGAGCAGTACTTC
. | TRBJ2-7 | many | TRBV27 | CASSRRSSSYEQYF | TGTGCCAGCAGCCGAAGGTCGAGCTCCTACGAGCAGTACTTC
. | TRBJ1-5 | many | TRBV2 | CASSPNNNQPQHF | TGTGCCAGCAGCCCGAATAACAATCAGCCCCAGCATTTT
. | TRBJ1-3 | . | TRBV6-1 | CASRGAGNTIYF | TGTGCCAGCAGAGGCGCTGGAAACACCATATATTTT
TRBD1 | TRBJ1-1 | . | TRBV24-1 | CATRSGTGDTEAFF | TGTGCCACCAGATCCGGGACAGGGGACACTGAAGCTTTCTTT
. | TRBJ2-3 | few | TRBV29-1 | CSVVRGNTDTQYF | TGCAGCGTTGTTCGGGGAAACACAGATACGCAGTATTTT
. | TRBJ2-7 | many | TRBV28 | CASSLVGAFRNEQYF | TGTGCCAGCAGCTTGGTAGGGGCTTTTAGGAACGAGCAGTACTTC
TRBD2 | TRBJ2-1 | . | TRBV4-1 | CASSQGSGGANEQFF | TGCGCCAGCAGCCAAGGTAGCGGGGGGGCGAATGAGCAGTTCTTC
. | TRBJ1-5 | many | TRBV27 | CASSLRGGSNQPQHF | TGTGCCAGCAGTTTAAGGGGGGGGAGCAATCAGCCCCAGCATTTT
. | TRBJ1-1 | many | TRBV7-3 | CASRSTGNTEAFF | TGTGCCAGCAGGTCGACAGGTAACACTGAAGCTTTCTTT
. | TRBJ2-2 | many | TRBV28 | CASSLVGFNTGELFF | TGTGCCAGCAGTTTAGTAGGGTTTAACACCGGGGAGCTGTTTTTT
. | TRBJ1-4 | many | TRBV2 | CASSDLTGIGEKLFF | TGTGCCAGCAGTGATTTAACAGGGATAGGTGAAAAACTGTTTTTT
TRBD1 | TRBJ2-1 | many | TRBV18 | CASSPAGTGVPYNEQFF | TGTGCCAGCTCTCCGGCCGGGACAGGGGTTCCTTACAATGAGCAGTTCTTC
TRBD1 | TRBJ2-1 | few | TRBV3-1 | CASSQDWDSYNEQFF | TGTGCCAGCAGCCAAGATTGGGACAGTTACAATGAGCAGTTCTTC
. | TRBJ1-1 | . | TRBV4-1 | CASSQVLGVWAFF | TGCGCCAGCAGCCAAGTATTAGGGGTGTGGGCTTTCTTT
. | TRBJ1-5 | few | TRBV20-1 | CSARGSLNQPQHF | TGCAGTGCTAGAGGAAGTTTGAATCAGCCCCAGCATTTT
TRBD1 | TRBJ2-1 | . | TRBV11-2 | CASSQRQGVPYNEQFF | TGTGCCAGCAGCCAGAGACAGGGGGTACCATACAATGAGCAGTTCTTC
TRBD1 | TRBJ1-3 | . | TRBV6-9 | CASSLTGGAAGNTIYF | TGTGCCAGCAGTTTGACAGGGGGCGCGGCTGGAAACACCATATATTTT
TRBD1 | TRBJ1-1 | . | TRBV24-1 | CATSDLREGARTEAFF | TGTGCCACCAGTGATTTGCGGGAGGGGGCGCGTACTGAAGCTTTCTTT
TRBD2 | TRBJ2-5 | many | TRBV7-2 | CASSQLRGLAGFETQYF | TGTGCCAGCAGCCAACTTAGGGGACTAGCGGGGTTTGAGACCCAGTACTTC
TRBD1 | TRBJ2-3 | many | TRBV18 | CASSPMLGTGGSDTQYF | TGTGCCAGCTCACCTATGCTCGGGACAGGGGGCTCAGATACGCAGTATTTT